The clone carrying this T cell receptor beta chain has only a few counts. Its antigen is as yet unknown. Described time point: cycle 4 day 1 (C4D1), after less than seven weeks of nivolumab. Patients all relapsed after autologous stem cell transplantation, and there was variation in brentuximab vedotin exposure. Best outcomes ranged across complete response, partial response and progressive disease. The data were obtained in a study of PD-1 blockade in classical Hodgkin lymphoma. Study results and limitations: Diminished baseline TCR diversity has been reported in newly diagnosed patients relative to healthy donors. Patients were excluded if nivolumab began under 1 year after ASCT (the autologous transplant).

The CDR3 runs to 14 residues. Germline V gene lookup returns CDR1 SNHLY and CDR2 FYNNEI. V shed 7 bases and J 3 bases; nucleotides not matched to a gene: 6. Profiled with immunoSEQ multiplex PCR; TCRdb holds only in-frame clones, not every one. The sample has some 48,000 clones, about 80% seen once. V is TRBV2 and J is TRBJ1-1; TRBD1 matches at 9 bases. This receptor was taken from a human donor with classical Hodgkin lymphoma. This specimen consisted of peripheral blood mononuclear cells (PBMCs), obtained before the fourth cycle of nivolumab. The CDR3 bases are TGTGCCAGCATTCGGGACAGGGCGGACACTGAAGCTTTCTTT. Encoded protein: CASIRDRADTEAFF.